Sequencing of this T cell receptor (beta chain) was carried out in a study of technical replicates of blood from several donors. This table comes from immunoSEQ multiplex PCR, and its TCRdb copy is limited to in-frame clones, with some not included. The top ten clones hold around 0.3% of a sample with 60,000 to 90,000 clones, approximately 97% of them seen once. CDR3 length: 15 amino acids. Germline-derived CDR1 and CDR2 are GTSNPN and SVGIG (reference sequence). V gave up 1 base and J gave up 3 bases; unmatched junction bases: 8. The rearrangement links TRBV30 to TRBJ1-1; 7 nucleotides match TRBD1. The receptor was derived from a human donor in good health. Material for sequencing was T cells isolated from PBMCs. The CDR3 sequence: CAWSGQGVIYTEAFF. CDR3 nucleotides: TGTGCCTGGAGTGGACAGGGTGTGATCTACACTGAAGCTTTCTTT.